The next 12 T cell receptor beta chains were all read from a single sample in a study of T cells in Graves' hyperthyroidism and ophthalmopathy. The source material, RNA transcripts, was used to amplify TCR beta CDR3 regions. Primed by the HTBI set, a first-round RT-PCR was run on the TCR CDR3. MiXCR was run by TCRdb on the multiplex PCR reads, yielding one entry per CDR3 protein. This table holds hundreds of thousands of distinct CDR3 sequences, approximately 25% found once. What was sequenced was blood. All receptors derive from a man aged 50 or older with Graves' hyperthyroidism.

This chain joins TRBV27 and TRBJ2-3; D is unclear. This CDR3 has 12 residues. CDR1 and CDR2 from the germline V gene are MNHEY and SMNVEV (reference sequence). The V gene lost 4 bases and the J gene lost 14 bases, with 16 bases spanning the gap. Here the CDR3 DNA reads TGTGCCAGCAGTTACACCGGGCAGCACCCGTATTTT. Translated: CASSYTGQHPYF.

This clonotype was observed a handful of times. The CDR3 sequence is CASSDGPGVSYNSPLHF. CDR3 bases: TGTGCCAGTAGTGACGGCCCGGGGGTCTCCTATAATTCACCCCTCCACTTT. The V and J genes are TRBV19 and TRBJ1-6, with D possibly matching TRBD1 (5 bases). CDR3 length: 17 amino acids. The V and J ends lost 5 bases and 0 bases respectively, with 14 bases between them. Germline lookup yields CDR1 LNHDA and CDR2 SQIVND (reference sequence).

Concerning this clonotype: A clone one base away is much larger, so this may be a read error. The chain carries TRBV3-1 and TRBJ2-1; TRBD2 agrees at 7 bases. The CDR3 length is 16 residues. Unmatched junction bases numbered 11, after V lost 4 bases and J lost 5 bases. The germline V gene encodes CDR1 LGHDT and CDR2 YNNKEL (reference sequence). The CDR3 coding sequence is TGTGCCAGCAGCCCAAAAGCGGGGCTCCCACACAATGAGCAGTTCTTC. Its protein product is CASSPKAGLPHNEQFF.

CDR3 sequence: CASSVGVSGAPGTQYF. For the CDR3, the DNA is TGTGCCAGCAGCGTAGGGGTTAGCGGGGCTCCAGGGACCCAGTACTTC. This chain connects TRBV9 to TRBJ2-5; 8 bases align to TRBD2. Trimming at V came to 0 bases and at J to 7 bases, leaving 11 bases not matched to a gene. CDR3 length: 16 amino acids. In germline, CDR1 is SGDLS, CDR2 YYNGEE.

This clonotype was picked up a small number of times. The chain links TRBV7-9 to TRBJ2-5, with a tentative D call TRBD1 (5 bases). The CDR3 is 13 residues long. V was trimmed by 10 bases and J by 3 bases, leaving 15 bases between them. CDR1 and CDR2 (germline): SEHNR, FQNEAQ (reference sequence). CDR3 in DNA: TGTGCCACCTTTTACAGGCAGGAAGAGACCCAGTACTTC. Translated: CATFYRQEETQYF.

The genes are TRBV20-1 and TRBJ1-6; 7 nucleotides align to TRBD1. The V gene's germline CDR1 is DFQATT and CDR2 SNEGSKA (reference sequence). With V trimmed by 2 bases and J by 7 bases, 8 bases remained unmatched. The CDR3 extends over 15 amino acids. CDR3 loop: CSARPTGAENSPLHF. The CDR3 DNA is TGCAGTGCTAGACCAACAGGGGCTGAGAATTCACCCCTCCACTTT.

The rearrangement uses TRBV11-2 and TRBJ2-1; D is unclear. The germline CDR1 and CDR2 sequences are SGHAT and FQNNGV. The CDR3 is made up of 12 amino acids. V was shortened by 8 bases and J by 7 bases, with 12 bases between the two germline ends. The CDR3 DNA reads TGTGCCAGCGAGGATATTGGTAATGAGCAGTTCTTC. Residues: CASEDIGNEQFF.

This clonotype has at least ten counts. The chain joins TRBV7-3 to TRBJ2-3; D perhaps matches TRBD2 (5 bases). CDR3 length: 14 residues. Germline assignment: CDR1 SGHTA and CDR2 FQGTGA. Trimming cost V 2 bases and J 9 bases, with 15 bases left between them. The CDR3 loop is CASSLQPTRGTQYF. In DNA form, the CDR3 reads TGTGCCAGCAGCTTACAACCTACACGGGGAACGCAGTATTTT.

This clonotype has ten or more counts. This chain links TRBV12-3 or TRBV12-4 with TRBJ2-3, with 15 bases fitting TRBD2. The CDR3 is made up of 19 amino acids. V lost 3 bases and J lost 0; bases outside the gene matches: 7. CDR3 amino acids: CASSFGLAGGPTSTDTQYF. The CDR3 DNA sequence: TGTGCCAGCAGTTTTGGACTAGCGGGAGGGCCAACTAGCACAGATACGCAGTATTTT.

The chain couples TRBV7-9 to TRBJ2-1; D remains ambiguous. Looked up from germline, CDR1 is SEHNR and CDR2 is FQNEAQ (reference sequence). V was pared by 11 bases and J by 0 bases, with 14 bases between. The length of the CDR3 is 14 residues. Here the CDR3 DNA reads TGTGCCCTACTCAGGATGAGCTCCTACAATGAGCAGTTCTTC. As protein: CALLRMSSYNEQFF.

The table lists this clonotype with a few counts. The chain is built from TRBV11-3 and TRBJ2-3; the match to TRBD1 covers 9 bases. This CDR3 contains 16 residues. After removal of 5 bases from V and 2 bases from J, the junction contained 8 bases not matched to a gene. Per the germline V gene, CDR1 is SGHNT and CDR2 is YENEEA. Here the CDR3 DNA reads TGTGCCAGCAGCCCGCGACAGGGGGTATCCACAGATACGCAGTATTTT. Amino acids: CASSPRQGVSTDTQYF.

This chain connects TRBV5-1 to TRBJ2-5, with 8 bases identical to TRBD1. The CDR3 sequence is 18 residues long. V shed 4 bases and J 4 bases; nucleotides not matched to a gene: 18. The V gene's germline CDR1 is SGHRS and CDR2 YFSETQ. The CDR3 is CASSVSVSGTGYSETQYF. As DNA, the CDR3 is TGCGCCAGCAGCGTGAGCGTCTCCGGGACAGGCTATTCAGAGACCCAGTACTTC.